The rows below give T cell receptor beta chains drawn from one sample of a study of beta chain features in type 1 diabetes. The protocol was immunoSEQ multiplex PCR, while the TCRdb copy is restricted to in-frame clones and leaves out a portion. The repertoire has 130,000 to 150,000 clones, about 7% of them found once; the top ten carry around 1.5%. The material sequenced was central memory CD4+ T cells from blood. The receptors shown here come from a woman in her twenties or thirties in good health. CDR3s include the opening cysteine and the closing phenylalanine or tryptophan. The D gene is left open where the match is weak. Clone size is stated in some rows and not others, as once, few, many or a class when expanded.

CDR3 DNA,CDR3 protein,J gene,V gene,D gene,clone size
TGTGCCAGTAGTCCTCCGGGACTAGCGGGACACCGACAGTTCTTC,CASSPPGLAGHRQFF,TRBJ2-1,TRBV19,TRBD2,many
TGTGCCAGCTCACCAAGCTCCTGGGAGACCCAGTACTTC,CASSPSSWETQYF,TRBJ2-5,TRBV18,.,many
TGTGCCAGCGAAGACTTCGTGGGAGGCGAGCAGTTCTTC,CASEDFVGGEQFF,TRBJ2-1,TRBV6-6,.,many
TGTGCCAGCTCACCCGGCAGACAGGGTGGGTTTAGGGATGAGCAGTTCTTC,CASSPGRQGGFRDEQFF,TRBJ2-1,TRBV18,TRBD1,.
TGCGCCAGCAGTCAGGGGATGCGCTATGGCTACACCTTC,CASSQGMRYGYTF,TRBJ1-2,TRBV5-1,.,.
TGTGCCAGCAGTGATAGACTAGCTGGGGGGAAGTACTTC,CASSDRLAGGKYF,TRBJ2-7,TRBV2,TRBD2,few
TGTGCCATCAGTGAATCCAGGGGTGGGTACGAGCAGTACTTC,CAISESRGGYEQYF,TRBJ2-7,TRBV10-3,.,few
TGTGCCAGCAGCCTAGGGAGAGCGTACGTGACTTCTAACTATGGCTACACCTTC,CASSLGRAYVTSNYGYTF,TRBJ1-2,TRBV7-2,.,few
TGTGCCAGCAGCCACCAAGGGCAGGGGGACTATGGCTACACCTTC,CASSHQGQGDYGYTF,TRBJ1-2,TRBV4-2,TRBD1,.
TGTGCCATCAGTGAGTCTATGGTGCGGGGATTCTATGGCTACACCTTC,CAISESMVRGFYGYTF,TRBJ1-2,TRBV10-3,.,few
TGCGCCAGCAGCTTGGGGACTCGCACCGGGGAGCTGTTTTTT,CASSLGTRTGELFF,TRBJ2-2,TRBV5-1,.,few
TGCGCCAGCAGCCAGACAGGGTTGAACACTGAAGCTTTCTTT,CASSQTGLNTEAFF,TRBJ1-1,TRBV4-3,TRBD1,.
TGTGCCATCAGTGCGGAGGGAGATCAGCCCCAGCATTTT,CAISAEGDQPQHF,TRBJ1-5,TRBV10-3,.,many
TGTGCCAGCAGCATCTCCTACCAAGAGACCCAGTACTTC,CASSISYQETQYF,TRBJ2-5,TRBV11-2,.,few